A single TCR beta chain is shown here with its context. The CDR3 covers 13 residues. Germline assignment: CDR1 SQVTM and CDR2 ANQGSEA. Trimming took 6 bases from V and 7 from J; bases not matched to a gene: 8. The sample belongs to a study of blood T cell repertoires in COVID-19. Profiling relied on immunoSEQ multiplex PCR, and the TCRdb table lists in-frame clones only, not all of them. Altogether a few hundred thousand clones are present, 65% to 90% being singletons, with the ten largest covering roughly 4%. This TCR was recovered from a woman aged 25 to 39 who had been exposed to COVID-19. V and J are TRBV29-1 and TRBJ1-5, with TRBD1 matching over 8 bases. Source material: PBMCs or T cells enriched from blood (not recorded which). DNA of the CDR3: TGCAGCGTGCCCGGACAGGGCGGGCAGCCCCAGCATTTT. This encodes CSVPGQGGQPQHF.